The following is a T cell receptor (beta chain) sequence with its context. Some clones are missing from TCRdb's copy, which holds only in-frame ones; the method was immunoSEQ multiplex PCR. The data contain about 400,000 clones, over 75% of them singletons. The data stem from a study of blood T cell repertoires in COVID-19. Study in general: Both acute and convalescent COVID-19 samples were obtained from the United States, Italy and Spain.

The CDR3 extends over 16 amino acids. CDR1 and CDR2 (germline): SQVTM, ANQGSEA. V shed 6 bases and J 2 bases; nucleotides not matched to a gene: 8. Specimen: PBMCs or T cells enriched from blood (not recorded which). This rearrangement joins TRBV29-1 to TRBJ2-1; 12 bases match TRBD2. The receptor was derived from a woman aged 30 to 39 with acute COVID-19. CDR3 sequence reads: CSVPFSSGGAYNEQFF. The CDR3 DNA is TGCAGCGTCCCATTTTCTAGCGGGGGGGCCTACAATGAGCAGTTCTTC.